The clone carrying this TCR beta chain was seen a handful of times. This sample is part of a study of graft-versus-host responses after intestinal transplantation. The overall study: For two to three years after anti-thymocyte globulin induction, all recipients took tacrolimus and steroids.

TCRdb's table, derived via immunoSEQ multiplex PCR, lists solely in-frame clones and lacks some. Of 8,000 or so clones in the sample, around 31% are singletons; the top ten hold 2% to 2.5%. Findings and limits, study-wide: GvH clones turned up in recipient marrow; some had shown up first in ileum or blood.

Co-plating was performed using 200,000 CFSE-labeled responder cells and 200,000 irradiated, violet-dye-labeled stimulator cells. Trimming took 2 bases from V and 8 from J; bases not matched to a gene: 5. This CDR3 is 13 amino acids long. CDR1 is SQVTM, CDR2 ANQGSEA, per germline. The sequenced sample was alloreactive CD8+ T cells from a mixed lymphocyte reaction culture, obtained before intestinal transplant. This sample's subset: CFSE-low proliferating T cells sorted from roughly six-day pre-transplant mixed lymphocyte reaction (GvH or HvG direction). The clonotype was recovered from a human patient who received an intestinal transplant. The chain combines TRBV29-1 with TRBJ2-1; 8 bases are a match to TRBD1. DNA of the CDR3: TGCAGCGTTGAAAAGGACAGGGTCGATGAGCAGTTCTTC. It codes for CSVEKDRVDEQFF.